The rows below give T cell receptor beta chains drawn from one sample of a study of glioma-infiltrating T cells after dendritic cell vaccination. Here immunoSEQ multiplex PCR was the method, and the copy in TCRdb shows in-frame clones only, minus some. The table has roughly 100,000 clones, 81% seen once. Sequences were derived from blood, sampled before dendritic cell vaccination. The source of these receptors is a human donor with glioblastoma. Each CDR3 is given with its conserved first and last residue. D genes are given only for firm matches. Only part of the rows carry a size: once, few, many, or a class if the clone is expanded.

>TRBD2|TRBJ2-1|NA|TRBV7-2|17
TGTGCCAGCAGTCTAGTGGGGGGGAAAAGCTCCTACAATGAGCAGTTCTTC
CASSLVGGKSSYNEQFF
>TRBD2|TRBJ2-5|NA|TRBV7-3|15
TGTGCCAGCAGCCAGCGGGGGGGCTTTGGTGAGACCCAGTACTTC
CASSQRGGFGETQYF
>TRBD2|TRBJ2-2|NA|TRBV7-8|16
TGTGCCAGCAGCTTACCTACTAGCGAGGACACCGGGGAGCTGTTTTTT
CASSLPTSEDTGELFF
>TRBD1|TRBJ2-5|NA|TRBV5-1|14
TGCGCCAGCTCCCCCGACAGGGGGCTGGAGACCCAGTACTTC
CASSPDRGLETQYF
>TRBD1|TRBJ2-2|NA|TRBV27|12
TGTGCCAGCAGTTCGACAGGGACGCAGCTGTTTTTT
CASSSTGTQLFF
>NA|TRBJ2-7|NA|TRBV27|13
TGTGCCAGCGGTCTACACAGGTCTAGCGAGCAGTACTTC
CASGLHRSSEQYF
>NA|TRBJ2-7|NA|TRBV19|16
TGTGCCAGTAGTATAAAAGGCACAGGGATAGGCCACGAGCAGTACTTC
CASSIKGTGIGHEQYF
>NA|TRBJ1-3|NA|TRBV11-3|19
TGTGCCAGCAGCTTAGATGTCTTTTTTGGCAACCGCTCTGGAAACACCATATATTTT
CASSLDVFFGNRSGNTIYF
>TRBD1|TRBJ2-7|NA|TRBV6-6|14
TGTGCCAGCAGGCCGGGACAGGCCTCCTACGAGCAGTACTTC
CASRPGQASYEQYF
>TRBD2|TRBJ2-7|NA|TRBV5-1|15
TGCGCCAGCAGCCTCGTTGCGGGGGGAATTTACGAGCAGTACTTC
CASSLVAGGIYEQYF
>NA|TRBJ2-7|NA|TRBV7-8|14
TGTGCCAGCAGCTTAAGGATAGCGGTTTACGAGCAGTACTTC
CASSLRIAVYEQYF
>TRBD2|TRBJ2-2|NA|TRBV18|18
TGTGCCAGCTCACCCGCTCCACCTAGCGGGGGGAACACCGGGGAGCTGTTTTTT
CASSPAPPSGGNTGELFF
>TRBD2|TRBJ2-3|NA|TRBV4-1|17
TGCGCCAGCAGCCCACTCCTAGCGGGGGTTAGGACAGATACGCAGTATTTT
CASSPLLAGVRTDTQYF
>TRBD1|TRBJ2-7|few|TRBV6-7|15
TGTGCCAGCAGTCAGCCGGGACAGGGGGATTGGGGGGGGTACTTC
CASSQPGQGDWGGYF
>NA|TRBJ1-4|few|TRBV6-1|14
TGTGCCAGCAGTGAACAGGGTCCTAATGAAAAACTGTTTTTT
CASSEQGPNEKLFF
>TRBD1|TRBJ2-7|NA|TRBV19|15
TGTGCCAGTAGACCCCCAGGGGGCCAGACCTACGAGCAGTACTTC
CASRPPGGQTYEQYF
>NA|TRBJ1-2|NA|TRBV10-3|13
TGTGCCATCACGGGTAGCGCGGGCTATGGCTACACCTTC
CAITGSAGYGYTF
>NA|TRBJ1-2|NA|TRBV19|14
TGTGCCAGTAGTACCACCCGTCGCGCTGGTGGCTACACCTTC
CASSTTRRAGGYTF
>TRBD2|TRBJ2-5|NA|TRBV5-1|15
TGCGCCAGCAGCCGGGGGGGCGCTTTGCAAGAGACCCAGTACTTC
CASSRGGALQETQYF
>NA|TRBJ1-4|NA|TRBV4-1|16
TGCGCCAGCAGCCAAGTTCTCGGGGCGGGAGATGAAAAACTGTTTTTT
CASSQVLGAGDEKLFF
>NA|TRBJ2-7|NA|TRBV4-2|12
TGTGCCAGCAGCCTCCCCGGGGACGAGCAGTACTTC
CASSLPGDEQYF
>NA|TRBJ1-2|NA|TRBV7-2|14
TGTGCCAGCAGCTCCCGGGGTTTTAACTATGGCTACACCTTC
CASSSRGFNYGYTF
>NA|TRBJ1-1|NA|TRBV12-1|13
TGTGCCAGCACCCATCCTAGGGGGACTGAAGCTTTCTTT
CASTHPRGTEAFF
>TRBD1|TRBJ1-5|NA|TRBV5-1|15
TGCGCCAGCAGCCGCGGACAGGGTGGTGATCAGCCCCAGCATTTT
CASSRGQGGDQPQHF
>NA|TRBJ2-4|NA|TRBV11-3|14
TGTGCCAGCAGCTTATCAGGACAAAGGAACATTCAGTACTTC
CASSLSGQRNIQYF
>NA|TRBJ2-3|NA|TRBV5-1|11
TGCGCCAGCAGCCGAGAAGATACGCAGTATTTT
CASSREDTQYF
>NA|TRBJ2-5|once|TRBV7-7|14
TGTGCTAGCAGCTTAGGGGACGACAGGGAGACCCAGTACTTC
CASSLGDDRETQYF
>TRBD2|TRBJ2-5|NA|TRBV27|15
TGTGCCAGCAGCCGACTAGCGGGGGCCCGGGAGACCCAGTACTTC
CASSRLAGARETQYF
>TRBD1|TRBJ1-1|NA|TRBV5-1|18
TGCGCCAGCAGCGGCCACAGGGGCCAATACGAACTGGGCACTGAAGCTTTCTTT
CASSGHRGQYELGTEAFF
>NA|TRBJ2-7|NA|TRBV5-4|13
TGTGCCAGCAGCTCGGGACACCCCTACGAGCAGTACTTC
CASSSGHPYEQYF
>NA|TRBJ1-2|NA|TRBV6-5|15
TGTGCCAGCAGTTACTCGGGAGCTGAGTGGGGTGGCTACACCTTC
CASSYSGAEWGGYTF
>TRBD1|TRBJ1-2|NA|TRBV7-9|14
TGTGCCAGCAGCTTAGCCGGGACAGGGGAAGGCTACACCTTC
CASSLAGTGEGYTF
>NA|TRBJ2-2|NA|TRBV30|16
TGTGCCTGGACCCCACGAACCCCCAGGTACACCGGGGAGCTGTTTTTT
CAWTPRTPRYTGELFF
>NA|TRBJ1-3|NA|TRBV15|17
TGTGCCACCAGCAGAGTACGGGGGACGTACTCTGGAAACACCATATATTTT
CATSRVRGTYSGNTIYF
>NA|TRBJ2-7|NA|TRBV12-5|20
TGTGCTAGTGGTTTGGCCTCACTAAGCAGCGGGCTCCGGGACGTCTACGAGCAGTACTTC
CASGLASLSSGLRDVYEQYF
>NA|TRBJ2-2|NA|TRBV6-6|14
TGTGCCAGCAGCCCGACAGGGAACACCGGGGAGCTGTTTTTT
CASSPTGNTGELFF
>NA|TRBJ2-7|NA|TRBV2|14
TGTGCCAGCAAAACAGAAGGAGGGGCCTACGAGCAGTACTTC
CASKTEGGAYEQYF
>NA|TRBJ1-6|NA|TRBV5-1|13
TGCGCCAGCACCCGGGGGAGGGAATCACCCCTCCACTTT
CASTRGRESPLHF
>NA|TRBJ1-2|NA|TRBV18|14
TGTGCCAGCTCCTCCGGGGGAAATAACTATGGCTACACCTTC
CASSSGGNNYGYTF
>NA|TRBJ2-4|NA|TRBV5-1|14
TGCGCCAGCAGCTTGGGCCGTAGCCAAAACATTCAGTACTTC
CASSLGRSQNIQYF
>NA|TRBJ2-1|NA|TRBV7-8|15
TGTGCCAGCAGCCCCAGACTCCCTATTGGCAATGAGCAGTTCTTC
CASSPRLPIGNEQFF
>TRBD2|TRBJ2-1|NA|TRBV30|16
TGTGCCTGGAGTGGCCCACTAGCGGGGGTCTACAATGAGCAGTTCTTC
CAWSGPLAGVYNEQFF
>NA|TRBJ2-6|few|TRBV7-9|17
TGTGCCAGCAGCTTAGGTGACAGCAGCTCTGGGGCCAACGTCCTGACTTTC
CASSLGDSSSGANVLTF
>NA|TRBJ2-7|once|TRBV4-1|14
TGCGCCAGCAGCCCTGGGCCTCCAGCCTACGAGCAGTACTTC
CASSPGPPAYEQYF
>NA|TRBJ1-5|once|TRBV2|14
TGTGCCAGCAGTGAGCCCGGGGTAGGGCAGCCCCAGCATTTT
CASSEPGVGQPQHF
>NA|TRBJ1-2|once|TRBV30|16
TGTGCCTGGAGCCTAAGGAAGGGCAGGGTGATCTATGGCTACACCTTC
CAWSLRKGRVIYGYTF
>TRBD2|TRBJ2-5|NA|TRBV7-3|17
TGTGCCAGCAGCTTAAACGGGGGGGCGGGGGCCCAAGAGACCCAGTACTTC
CASSLNGGAGAQETQYF
>NA|TRBJ1-1|NA|TRBV11-2|17
TGTGCCAGCAGCTTACTGGAGGTTCGATGGAGAGAGACTGAAGCTTTCTTT
CASSLLEVRWRETEAFF
>TRBD1|TRBJ1-6|once|TRBV19|15
TGTGCCAGCGCTTCCCCGGACAGGGCAAAATCACCCCTCCACTTT
CASASPDRAKSPLHF